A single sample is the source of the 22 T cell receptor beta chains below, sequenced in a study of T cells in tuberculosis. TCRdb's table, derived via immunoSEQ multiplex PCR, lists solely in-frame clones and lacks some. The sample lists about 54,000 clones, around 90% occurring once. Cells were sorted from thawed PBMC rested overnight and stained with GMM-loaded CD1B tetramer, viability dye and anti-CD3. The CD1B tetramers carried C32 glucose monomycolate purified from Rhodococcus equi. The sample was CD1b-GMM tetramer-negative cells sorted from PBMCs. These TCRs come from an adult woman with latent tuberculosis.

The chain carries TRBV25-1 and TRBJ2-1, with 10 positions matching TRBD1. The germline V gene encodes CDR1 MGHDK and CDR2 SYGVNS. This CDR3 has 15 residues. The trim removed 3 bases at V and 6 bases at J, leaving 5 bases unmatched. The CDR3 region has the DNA TGTGCCAGCAGTGAGGGACAGGGGTCTCGCAATGAGCAGTTCTTC. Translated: CASSEGQGSRNEQFF.

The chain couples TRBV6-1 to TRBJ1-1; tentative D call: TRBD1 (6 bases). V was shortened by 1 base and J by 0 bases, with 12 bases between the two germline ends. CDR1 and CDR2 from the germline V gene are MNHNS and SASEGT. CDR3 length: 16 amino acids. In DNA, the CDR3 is TGTGCCAGCAGTGAAGTGGCGGGGGCCTTGAACACTGAAGCTTTCTTT. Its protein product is CASSEVAGALNTEAFF.

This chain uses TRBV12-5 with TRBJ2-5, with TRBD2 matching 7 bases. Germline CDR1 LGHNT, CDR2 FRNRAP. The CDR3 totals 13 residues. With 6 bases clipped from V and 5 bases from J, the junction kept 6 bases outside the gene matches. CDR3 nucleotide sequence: TGTGCTAGTGGGGCAGGGAGGGTGGAGACCCAGTACTTC. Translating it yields CASGAGRVETQYF. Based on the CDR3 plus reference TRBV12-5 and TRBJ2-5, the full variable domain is DARVTQTPRHKVTEMGQEVTMRCQPILGHNTVFWYRQTMMQGLELLAYFRNRAPLDDSGMPKDRFSAEMPDATLATLKIQPSEPRDSAVYFCASGAGRVETQYFGPGTRLLVL.

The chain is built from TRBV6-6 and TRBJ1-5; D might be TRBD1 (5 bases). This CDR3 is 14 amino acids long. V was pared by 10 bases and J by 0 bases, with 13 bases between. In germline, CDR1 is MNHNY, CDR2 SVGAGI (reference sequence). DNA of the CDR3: TGTGCCACCCGACAGACCTATAGCAATCAGCCCCAGCATTTT. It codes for CATRQTYSNQPQHF.

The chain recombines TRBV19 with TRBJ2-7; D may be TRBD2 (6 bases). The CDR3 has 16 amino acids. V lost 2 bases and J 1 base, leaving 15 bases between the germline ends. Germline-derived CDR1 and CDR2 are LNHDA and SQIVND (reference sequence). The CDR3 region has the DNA TGTGCCAGTAGTATAAGAGGGAGGACTAATTCCTACGAGCAGTACTTC. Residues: CASSIRGRTNSYEQYF.

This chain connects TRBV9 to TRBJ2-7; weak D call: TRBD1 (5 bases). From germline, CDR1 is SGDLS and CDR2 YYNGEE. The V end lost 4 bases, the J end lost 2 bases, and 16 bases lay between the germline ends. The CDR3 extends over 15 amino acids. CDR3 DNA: TGTGCCAGCAGCCAAGACCCCAGGGATACCTACGAGCAGTACTTC. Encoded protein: CASSQDPRDTYEQYF.

The CDR3 region has the DNA TGTGCCAGCTCGCGAGGCACAGATACGCAGTATTTT. This sequence encodes CASSRGTDTQYF. This chain connects TRBV18 to TRBJ2-3; D ambiguous. Trimming cost V 6 bases and J 1 base, with 5 bases left between them. The germline CDR1 and CDR2 sequences are KGHSH and LQKENI. This CDR3 has 12 amino acids.

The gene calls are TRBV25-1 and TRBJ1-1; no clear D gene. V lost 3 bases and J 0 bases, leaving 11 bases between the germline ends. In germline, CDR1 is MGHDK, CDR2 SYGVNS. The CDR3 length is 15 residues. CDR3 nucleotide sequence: TGTGCCAGCAGTGATTCGCAGTCCATGAACACTGAAGCTTTCTTT. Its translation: CASSDSQSMNTEAFF.

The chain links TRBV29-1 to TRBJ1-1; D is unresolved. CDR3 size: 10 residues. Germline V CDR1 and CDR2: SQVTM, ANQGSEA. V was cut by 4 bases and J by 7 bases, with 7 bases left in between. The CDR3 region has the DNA TGCAGCGTTGGCGCCTATGAAGCTTTCTTT. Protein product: CSVGAYEAFF.

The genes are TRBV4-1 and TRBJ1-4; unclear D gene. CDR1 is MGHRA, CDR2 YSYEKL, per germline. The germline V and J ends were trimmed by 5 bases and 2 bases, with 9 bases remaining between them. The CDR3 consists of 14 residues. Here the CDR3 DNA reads TGCGCCAGCAGCTTGGACTCGACTAATGAAAAACTGTTTTTT. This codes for CASSLDSTNEKLFF.

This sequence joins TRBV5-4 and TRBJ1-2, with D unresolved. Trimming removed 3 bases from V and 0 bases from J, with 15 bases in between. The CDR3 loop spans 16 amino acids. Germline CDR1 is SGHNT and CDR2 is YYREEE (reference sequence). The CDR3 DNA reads TGTGCCAGCAGCTCCCTCCTAACCGGGGCTAACTATGGCTACACCTTC. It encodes CASSSLLTGANYGYTF.

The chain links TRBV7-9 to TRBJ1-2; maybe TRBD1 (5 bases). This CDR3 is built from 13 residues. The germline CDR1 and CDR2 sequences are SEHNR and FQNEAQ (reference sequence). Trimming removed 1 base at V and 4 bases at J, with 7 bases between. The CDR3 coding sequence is TGTGCCAGCAGCTTAGGTGACAGCTATGGCTACACCTTC. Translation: CASSLGDSYGYTF.

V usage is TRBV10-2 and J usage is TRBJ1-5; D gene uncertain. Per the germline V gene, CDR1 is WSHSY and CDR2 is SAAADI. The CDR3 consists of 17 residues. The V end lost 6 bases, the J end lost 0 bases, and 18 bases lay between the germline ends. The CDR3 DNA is TGCGCCAGCAGGGTGGGCGGGGTCCTCTATAGCAATCAGCCCCAGCATTTT. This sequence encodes CASRVGGVLYSNQPQHF.

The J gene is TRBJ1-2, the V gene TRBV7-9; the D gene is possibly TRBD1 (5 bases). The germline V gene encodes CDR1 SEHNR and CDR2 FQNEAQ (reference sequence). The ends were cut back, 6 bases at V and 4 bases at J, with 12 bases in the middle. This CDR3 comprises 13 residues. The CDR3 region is CASSLQVIYGYTF. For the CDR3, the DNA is TGTGCCAGCAGTTTACAGGTGATCTATGGCTACACCTTC.

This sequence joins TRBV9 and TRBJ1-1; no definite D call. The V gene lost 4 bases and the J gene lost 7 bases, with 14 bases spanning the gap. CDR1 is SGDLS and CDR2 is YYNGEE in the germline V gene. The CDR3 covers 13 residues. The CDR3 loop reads CASSPSGGGEAFF. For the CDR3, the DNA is TGTGCCAGCAGCCCCTCAGGAGGTGGTGAAGCTTTCTTT.

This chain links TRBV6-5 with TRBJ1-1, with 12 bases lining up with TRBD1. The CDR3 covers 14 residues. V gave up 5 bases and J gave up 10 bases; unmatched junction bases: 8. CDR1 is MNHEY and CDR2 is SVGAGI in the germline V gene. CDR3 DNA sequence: TGTGCCAGCAGTGGGGACAGGGGGCGTTTAATAGCTTTCTTT. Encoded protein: CASSGDRGRLIAFF.

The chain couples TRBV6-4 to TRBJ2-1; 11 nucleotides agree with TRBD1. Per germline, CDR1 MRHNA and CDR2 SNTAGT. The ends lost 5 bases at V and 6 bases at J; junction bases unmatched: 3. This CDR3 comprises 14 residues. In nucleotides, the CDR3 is TGTGCCAGCAGTAAGGGGACAGGGGGCAATGAGCAGTTCTTC. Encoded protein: CASSKGTGGNEQFF.

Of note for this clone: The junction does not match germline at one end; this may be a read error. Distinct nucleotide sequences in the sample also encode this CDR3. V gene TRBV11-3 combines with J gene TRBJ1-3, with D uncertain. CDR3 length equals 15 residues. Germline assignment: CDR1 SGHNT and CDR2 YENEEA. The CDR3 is CASRDGLTSGNTIYF. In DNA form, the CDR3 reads TGCGCCAGCAGAGATGGACTGACCTCTGGAAACACCATATATTTT.

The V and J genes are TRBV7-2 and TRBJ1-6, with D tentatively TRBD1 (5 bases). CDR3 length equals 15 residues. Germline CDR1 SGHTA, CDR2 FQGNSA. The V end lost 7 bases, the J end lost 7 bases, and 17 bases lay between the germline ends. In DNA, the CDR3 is TGTGCCAGCACTACGGAGGGGCAGCCAAATTCACCCCTCCACTTT. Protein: CASTTEGQPNSPLHF.

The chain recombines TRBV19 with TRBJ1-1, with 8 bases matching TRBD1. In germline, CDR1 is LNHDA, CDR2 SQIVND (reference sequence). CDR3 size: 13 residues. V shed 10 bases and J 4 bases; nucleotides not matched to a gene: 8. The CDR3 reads CATGQGPGTEAFF. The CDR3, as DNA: TGTGCCACAGGACAGGGCCCGGGCACTGAAGCTTTCTTT.

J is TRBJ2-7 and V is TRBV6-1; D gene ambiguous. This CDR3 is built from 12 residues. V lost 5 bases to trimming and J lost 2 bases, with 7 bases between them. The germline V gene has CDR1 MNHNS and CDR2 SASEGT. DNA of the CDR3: TGTGCCAGCAGTACCGGAGCCTACGAGCAGTACTTC. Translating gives CASSTGAYEQYF.

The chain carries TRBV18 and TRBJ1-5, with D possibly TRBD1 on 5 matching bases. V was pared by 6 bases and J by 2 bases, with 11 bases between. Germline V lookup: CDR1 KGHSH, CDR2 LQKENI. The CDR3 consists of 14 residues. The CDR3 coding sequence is TGTGCCAGCTCGTCACAGGATGGCAATCAGCCCCAGCATTTT. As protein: CASSSQDGNQPQHF.